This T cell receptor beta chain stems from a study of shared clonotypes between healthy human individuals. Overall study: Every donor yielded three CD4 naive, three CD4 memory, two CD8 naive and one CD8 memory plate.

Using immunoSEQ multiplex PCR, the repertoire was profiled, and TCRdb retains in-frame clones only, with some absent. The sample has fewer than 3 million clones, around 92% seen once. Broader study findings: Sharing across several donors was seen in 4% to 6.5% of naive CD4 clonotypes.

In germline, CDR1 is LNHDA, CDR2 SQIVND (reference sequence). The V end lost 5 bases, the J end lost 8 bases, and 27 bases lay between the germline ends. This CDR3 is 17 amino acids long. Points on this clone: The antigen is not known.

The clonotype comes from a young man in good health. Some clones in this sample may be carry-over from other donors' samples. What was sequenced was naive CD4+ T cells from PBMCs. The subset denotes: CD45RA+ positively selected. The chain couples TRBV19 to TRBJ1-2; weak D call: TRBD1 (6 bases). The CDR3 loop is CASSGSRDIAMWRGYTF. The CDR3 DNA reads TGTGCCAGTAGTGGAAGCCGGGACATTGCGATGTGGAGGGGCTACACCTTC.